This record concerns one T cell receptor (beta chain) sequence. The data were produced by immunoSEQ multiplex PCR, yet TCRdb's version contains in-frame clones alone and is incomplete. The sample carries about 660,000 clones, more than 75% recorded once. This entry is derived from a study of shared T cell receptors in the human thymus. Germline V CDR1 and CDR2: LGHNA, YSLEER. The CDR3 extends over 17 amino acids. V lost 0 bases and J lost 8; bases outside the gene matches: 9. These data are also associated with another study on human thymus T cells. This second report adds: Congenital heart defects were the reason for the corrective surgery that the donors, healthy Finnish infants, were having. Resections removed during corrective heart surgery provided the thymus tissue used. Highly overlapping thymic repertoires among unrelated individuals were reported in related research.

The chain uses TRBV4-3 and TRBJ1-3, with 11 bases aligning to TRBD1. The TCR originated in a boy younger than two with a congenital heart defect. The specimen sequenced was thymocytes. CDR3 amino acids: CASSQDQSGQGVDTIYF. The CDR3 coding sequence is TGCGCCAGCAGCCAAGACCAGTCGGGACAGGGGGTCGACACCATATATTTT.